This T cell receptor beta chain is from a study of T-cell memory formation after mild COVID-19. Each CDR3 protein gets one entry after TCRdb re-called the 5' RACE reads with MiXCR. The sample shows more than 100,000 distinct CDR3 sequences, approximately 5.9% of them seen only once. Looked up from germline, CDR1 is SGHVS and CDR2 is FNYEAQ. The CDR3 covers 13 residues. Trimming took off 1 base at V and 4 bases at J, with 7 bases between the two ends. Study outcomes and limitations: CD4+ contracting clones were found mainly in CM and EM, and CD8+ ones in EMRA. Pre-infection memory contained some responding clones, which suggested that cross-reactive memory had joined.

Regarding this clonotype: Its antigen remains unknown.

What was sequenced was PBMCs or a T cell subset sorted from them (not recorded which). The receptor was derived from an adult woman who had mild COVID-19 (a few samples of this study predate the infection). Cell type and time point are not known. The chain carries TRBV7-6 and TRBJ1-1; D gene unclear. This CDR3 reads CASSLGESTEAFF. CDR3 bases: TGTGCCAGCAGCTTAGGAGAGAGCACTGAAGCTTTCTTT.